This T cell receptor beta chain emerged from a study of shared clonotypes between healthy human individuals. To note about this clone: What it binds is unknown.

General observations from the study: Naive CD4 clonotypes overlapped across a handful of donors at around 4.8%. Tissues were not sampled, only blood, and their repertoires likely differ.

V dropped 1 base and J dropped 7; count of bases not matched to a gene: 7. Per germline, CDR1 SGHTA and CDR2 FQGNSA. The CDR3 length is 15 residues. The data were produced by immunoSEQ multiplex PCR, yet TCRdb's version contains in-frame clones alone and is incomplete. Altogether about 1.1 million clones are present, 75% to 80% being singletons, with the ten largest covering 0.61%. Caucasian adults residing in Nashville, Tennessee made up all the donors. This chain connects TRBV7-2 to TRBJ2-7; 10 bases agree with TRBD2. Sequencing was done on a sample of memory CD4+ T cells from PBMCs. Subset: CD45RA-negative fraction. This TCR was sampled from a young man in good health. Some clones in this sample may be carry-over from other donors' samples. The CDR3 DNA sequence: TGTGCCAGCAGCTTAGGGCTAGCGGGAGTGGAGGAGCAGTACTTC. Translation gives CASSLGLAGVEEQYF.